At least ten counts were recorded for the clone carrying this T cell receptor beta chain. CDR3 length: 13 amino acids. CDR1 MGHRA and CDR2 YSYEKL come from the germline V gene. The germline V and J ends were trimmed by 1 base and 2 bases, with 6 bases remaining between them. This specimen comes from a study of T cell repertoires in cytomegalovirus infection. TCRdb reanalysed the reads using MiXCR and keeps one entry per CDR3 protein. The sample includes under 150,000 distinct CDR3 sequences, less than 9.5% of them seen just once. The sequence was collected from a human donor in good health (CMV status not recorded). Some clones in this sample may be carry-over from other donors' samples. The gene calls are TRBV4-1 and TRBJ2-7; D gene unclear. Sequenced material: PBMCs. The CDR3 DNA sequence: TGCGCCAGCAGCCAAGGAAGCACCTACGAGCAGTACTTC. Its translation is CASSQGSTYEQYF.